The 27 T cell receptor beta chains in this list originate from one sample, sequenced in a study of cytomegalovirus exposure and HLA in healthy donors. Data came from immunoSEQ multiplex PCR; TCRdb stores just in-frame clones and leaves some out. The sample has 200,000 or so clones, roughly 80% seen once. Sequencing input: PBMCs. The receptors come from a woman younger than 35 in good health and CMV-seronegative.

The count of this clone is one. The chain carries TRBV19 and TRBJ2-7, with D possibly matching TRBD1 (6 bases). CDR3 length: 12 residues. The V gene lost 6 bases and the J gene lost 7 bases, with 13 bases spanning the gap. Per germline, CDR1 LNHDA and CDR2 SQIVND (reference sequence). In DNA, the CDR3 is TGTGCCAGTAGCCACATAGGACAGGAGCAGTACTTC. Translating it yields CASSHIGQEQYF.

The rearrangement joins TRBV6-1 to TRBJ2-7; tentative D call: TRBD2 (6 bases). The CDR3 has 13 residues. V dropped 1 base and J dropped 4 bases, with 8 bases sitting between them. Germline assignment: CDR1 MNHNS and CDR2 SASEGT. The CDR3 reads CASSEDREYEQYF. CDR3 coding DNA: TGTGCCAGCAGTGAAGATCGGGAGTACGAGCAGTACTTC.

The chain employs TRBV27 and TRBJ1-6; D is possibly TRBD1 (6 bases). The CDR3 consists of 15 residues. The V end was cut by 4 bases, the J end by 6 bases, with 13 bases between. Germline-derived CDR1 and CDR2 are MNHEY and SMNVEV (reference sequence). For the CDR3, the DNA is TGTGCCAGCAGTTCCCCACAGGGATCTAATTCACCCCTCCACTTT. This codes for CASSSPQGSNSPLHF.

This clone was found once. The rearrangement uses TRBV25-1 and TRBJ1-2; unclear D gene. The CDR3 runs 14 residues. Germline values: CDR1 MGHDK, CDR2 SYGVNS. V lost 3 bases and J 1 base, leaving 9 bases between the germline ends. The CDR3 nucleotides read TGTGCCAGCAGTGACACATCCTATAACTATGGCTACACCTTC. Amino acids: CASSDTSYNYGYTF.

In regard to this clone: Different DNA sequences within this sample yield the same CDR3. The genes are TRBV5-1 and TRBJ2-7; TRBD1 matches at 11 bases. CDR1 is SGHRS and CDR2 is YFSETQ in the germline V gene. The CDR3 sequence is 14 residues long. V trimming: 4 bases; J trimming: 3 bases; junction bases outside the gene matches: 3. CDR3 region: CASSPGTGGYEQYF. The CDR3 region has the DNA TGCGCCAGCAGCCCAGGGACAGGGGGCTACGAGCAGTACTTC.

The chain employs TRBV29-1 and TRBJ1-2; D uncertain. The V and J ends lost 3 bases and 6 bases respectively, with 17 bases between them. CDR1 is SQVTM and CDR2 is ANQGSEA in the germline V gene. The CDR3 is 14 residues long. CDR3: CSVDGQLKVDGYTF. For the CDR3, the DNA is TGCAGCGTTGACGGGCAGCTAAAGGTAGATGGCTACACCTTC.

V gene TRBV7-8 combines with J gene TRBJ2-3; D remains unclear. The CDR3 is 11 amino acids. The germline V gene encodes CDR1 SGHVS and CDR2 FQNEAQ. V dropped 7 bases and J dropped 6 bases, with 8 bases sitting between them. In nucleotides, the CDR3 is TGTGCCAGCACTGCTAGGGATACGCAGTATTTT. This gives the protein CASTARDTQYF.

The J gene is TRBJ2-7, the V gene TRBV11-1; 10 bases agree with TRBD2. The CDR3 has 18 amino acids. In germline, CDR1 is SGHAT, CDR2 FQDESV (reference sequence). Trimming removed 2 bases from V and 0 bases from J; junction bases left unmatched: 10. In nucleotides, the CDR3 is TGTGCCAGCAGCTTATGGGGCGTAGCGGGAGGCCGCTCCTACGAGCAGTACTTC. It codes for CASSLWGVAGGRSYEQYF.

The CDR3 DNA sequence: TGTGCCAGCAGCTTGCAAAACACATACGAGCAGTACTTC. It is translated as CASSLQNTYEQYF. V and J are TRBV5-6 and TRBJ2-7; D is undetermined. The V gene lost 1 base and the J gene lost 4 bases, with 9 bases spanning the gap. This CDR3 has 13 residues. Germline V CDR1 and CDR2: SGHDT, YYEEEE.

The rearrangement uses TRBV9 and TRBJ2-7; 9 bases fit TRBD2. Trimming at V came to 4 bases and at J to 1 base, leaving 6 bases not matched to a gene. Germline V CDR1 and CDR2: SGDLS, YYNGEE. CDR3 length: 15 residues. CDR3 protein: CASSRGGDTSYEQYF. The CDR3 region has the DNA TGTGCCAGCAGCCGCGGGGGGGACACATCCTACGAGCAGTACTTC.

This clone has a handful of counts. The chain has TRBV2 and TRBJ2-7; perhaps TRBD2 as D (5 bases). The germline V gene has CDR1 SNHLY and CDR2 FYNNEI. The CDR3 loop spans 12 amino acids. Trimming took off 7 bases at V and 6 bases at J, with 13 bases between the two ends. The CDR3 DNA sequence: TGTGCCAGCACACCCTCCGGGGTCGAGCAGTACTTC. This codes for CASTPSGVEQYF. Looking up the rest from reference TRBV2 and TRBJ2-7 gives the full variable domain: EPEVTQTPSHQVTQMGQEVILRCVPISNHLYFYWYRQILGQKVEFLVSFYNNEISEKSEIFDDQFSVERPDGSNFTLKIRSTKLEDSAMYFCASTPSGVEQYFGPGTRLTVT.

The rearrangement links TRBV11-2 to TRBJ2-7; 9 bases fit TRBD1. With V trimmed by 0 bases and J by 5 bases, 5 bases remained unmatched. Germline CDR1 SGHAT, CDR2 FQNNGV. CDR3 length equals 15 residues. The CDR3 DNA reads TGTGCCAGCAGCTTAGATCGGACAGGGGTGGACGAGCAGTACTTC. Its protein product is CASSLDRTGVDEQYF.

CDR3 DNA sequence: TGTGCCAGCAAAATGACAGGGGAAACTGAAAAACTGTTTTTT. This encodes CASKMTGETEKLFF. The chain recombines TRBV2 with TRBJ1-4; 8 bases fit TRBD1. J was trimmed by 7 bases and V by 7 bases; bases with no gene match: 8. In germline, CDR1 is SNHLY, CDR2 FYNNEI. The CDR3 covers 14 residues.

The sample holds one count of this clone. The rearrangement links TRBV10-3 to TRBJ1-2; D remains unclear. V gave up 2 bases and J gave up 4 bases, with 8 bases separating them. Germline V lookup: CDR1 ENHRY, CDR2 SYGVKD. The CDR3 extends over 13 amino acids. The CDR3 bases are TGTGCCATCAGTGAGGGGGAGGCCTATGGCTACACCTTC. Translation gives CAISEGEAYGYTF.

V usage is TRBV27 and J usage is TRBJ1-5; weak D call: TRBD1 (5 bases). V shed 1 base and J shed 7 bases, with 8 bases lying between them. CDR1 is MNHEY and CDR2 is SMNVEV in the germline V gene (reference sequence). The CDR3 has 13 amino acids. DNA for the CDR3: TGTGCCAGCAGTTTATTGGGGGGACAGCCCCAGCATTTT. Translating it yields CASSLLGGQPQHF.

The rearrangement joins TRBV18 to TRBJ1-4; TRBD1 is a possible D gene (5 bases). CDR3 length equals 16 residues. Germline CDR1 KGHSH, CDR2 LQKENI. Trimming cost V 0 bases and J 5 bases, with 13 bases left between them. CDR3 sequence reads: CASSPPGPLRNEKLFF. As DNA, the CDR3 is TGTGCCAGCTCACCACCGGGGCCCCTCCGGAATGAAAAACTGTTTTTT. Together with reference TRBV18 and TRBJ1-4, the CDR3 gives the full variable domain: NAGVMQNPRHLVRRRGQEARLRCSPMKGHSHVYWYRQLPEEGLKFMVYLQKENIIDESGMPKERFSAEFPKEGPSILRIQQVVRGDSAAYFCASSPPGPLRNEKLFFGSGTQLSVL.

The CDR3 spells CASSYNRNTGELFF. In DNA, the CDR3 is TGTGCCAGCAGTTACAATCGGAACACCGGGGAGCTGTTTTTT. The chain recombines TRBV6-6 with TRBJ2-2; D unresolved. Germline V CDR1 and CDR2: MNHNY, SVGAGI (reference sequence). The CDR3 spans 14 residues. V shed 2 bases and J shed 1 base, with 5 bases lying between them.

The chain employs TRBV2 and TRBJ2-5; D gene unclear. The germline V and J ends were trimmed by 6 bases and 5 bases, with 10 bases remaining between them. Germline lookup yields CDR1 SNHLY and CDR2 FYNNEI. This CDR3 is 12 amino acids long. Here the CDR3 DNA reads TGTGCCAGCAGGGAAATTATTGAGACCCAGTACTTC. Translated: CASREIIETQYF.

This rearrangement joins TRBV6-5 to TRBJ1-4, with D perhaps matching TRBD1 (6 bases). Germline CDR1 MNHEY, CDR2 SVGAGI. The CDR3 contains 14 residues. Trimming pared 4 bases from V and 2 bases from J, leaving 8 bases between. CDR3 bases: TGTGCCAGCAGTTCGGACAGTACTAATGAAAAACTGTTTTTT. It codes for CASSSDSTNEKLFF.

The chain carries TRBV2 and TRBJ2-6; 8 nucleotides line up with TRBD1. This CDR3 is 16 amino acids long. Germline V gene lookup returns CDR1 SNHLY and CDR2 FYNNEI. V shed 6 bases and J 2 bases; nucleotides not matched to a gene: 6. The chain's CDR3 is CASSPEQGAGANVLTF. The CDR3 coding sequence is TGTGCCAGCAGCCCCGAACAGGGGGCTGGGGCCAACGTCCTGACTTTC.

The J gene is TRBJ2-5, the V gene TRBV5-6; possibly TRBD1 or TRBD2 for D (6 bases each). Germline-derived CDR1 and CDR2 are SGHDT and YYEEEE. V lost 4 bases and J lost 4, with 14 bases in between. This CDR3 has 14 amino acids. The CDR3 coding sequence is TGTGCCAGCAGCCTGAAGGGGGGCGGAGAGACCCAGTACTTC. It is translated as CASSLKGGGETQYF. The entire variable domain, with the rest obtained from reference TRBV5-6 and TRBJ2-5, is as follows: DAGVTQSPTHLIKTRGQQVTLRCSPKSGHDTVSWYQQALGQGPQFIFQYYEEEERQRGNFPDRFSGHQFPNYSSELNVNALLLGDSALYLCASSLKGGGETQYFGPGTRLLVL.

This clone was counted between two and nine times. The CDR3 bases are TGTGCCAGTAGTATAGGTCTAGGACAGTTCAACTATGGCTACACCTTC. Translating gives CASSIGLGQFNYGYTF. The genes are TRBV19 and TRBJ1-2; TRBD1 might be the D (6 bases). Trimming cost V 1 base and J 2 bases, with 14 bases left between them. The germline CDR1 and CDR2 sequences are LNHDA and SQIVND (reference sequence). The CDR3 loop spans 16 amino acids. Using reference TRBV19 and TRBJ1-2 for the parts outside the CDR3, the full variable domain is DGGITQSPKYLFRKEGQNVTLSCEQNLNHDAMYWYRQDPGQGLRLIYYSQIVNDFQKGDIAEGYSVSREKKESFPLTVTSAQKNPTAFYLCASSIGLGQFNYGYTFGSGTRLTVV.

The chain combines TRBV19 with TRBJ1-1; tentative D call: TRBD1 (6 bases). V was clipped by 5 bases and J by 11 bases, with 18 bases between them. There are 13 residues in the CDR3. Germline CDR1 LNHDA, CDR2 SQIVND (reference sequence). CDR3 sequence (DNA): TGTGCCAGTAGTCCCTTCCAGGGGCTTGGCGCTTTCTTT. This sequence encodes CASSPFQGLGAFF.

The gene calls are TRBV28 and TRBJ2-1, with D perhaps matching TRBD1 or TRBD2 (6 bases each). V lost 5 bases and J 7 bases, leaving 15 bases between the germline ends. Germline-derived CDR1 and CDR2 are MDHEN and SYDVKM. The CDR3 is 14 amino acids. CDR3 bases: TGTGCCAGCAGTACGCGACGGAGGGGGAATGAGCAGTTCTTC. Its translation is CASSTRRRGNEQFF.

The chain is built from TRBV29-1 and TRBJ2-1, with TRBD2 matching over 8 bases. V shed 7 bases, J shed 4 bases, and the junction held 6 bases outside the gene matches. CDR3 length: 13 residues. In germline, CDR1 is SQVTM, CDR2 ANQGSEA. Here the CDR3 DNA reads TGCAGCGGACGGGGGGGGCAGTACAATGAGCAGTTCTTC. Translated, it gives CSGRGGQYNEQFF.

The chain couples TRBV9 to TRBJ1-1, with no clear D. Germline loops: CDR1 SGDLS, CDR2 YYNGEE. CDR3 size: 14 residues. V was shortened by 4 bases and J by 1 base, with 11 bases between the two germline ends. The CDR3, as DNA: TGTGCCAGCAGCTCTCGGGCGGAGAACACTGAAGCTTTCTTT. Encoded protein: CASSSRAENTEAFF.

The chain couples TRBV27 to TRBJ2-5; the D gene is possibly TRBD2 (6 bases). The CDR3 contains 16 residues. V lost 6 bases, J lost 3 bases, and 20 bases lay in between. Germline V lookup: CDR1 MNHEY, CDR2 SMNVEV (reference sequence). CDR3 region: CASSIRPSVGKETQYF. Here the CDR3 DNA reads TGTGCCAGCAGCATCAGGCCTAGCGTGGGTAAAGAGACCCAGTACTTC.